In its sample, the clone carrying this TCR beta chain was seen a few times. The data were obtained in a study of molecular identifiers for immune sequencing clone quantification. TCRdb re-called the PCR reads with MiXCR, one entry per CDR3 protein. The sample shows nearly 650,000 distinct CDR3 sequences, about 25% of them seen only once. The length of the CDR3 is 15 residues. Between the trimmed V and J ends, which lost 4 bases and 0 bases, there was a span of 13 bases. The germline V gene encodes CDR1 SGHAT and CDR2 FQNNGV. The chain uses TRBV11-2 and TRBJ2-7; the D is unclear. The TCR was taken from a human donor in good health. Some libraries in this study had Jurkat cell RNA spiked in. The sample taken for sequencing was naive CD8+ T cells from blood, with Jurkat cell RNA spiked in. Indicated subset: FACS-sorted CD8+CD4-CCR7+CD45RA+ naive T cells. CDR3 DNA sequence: TGTGCCAGCAGCTGGTATGGATCCGGCTCCTACGAGCAGTACTTC. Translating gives CASSWYGSGSYEQYF.